This TCR beta chain was found in a study of CD8+ T cells in alopecia areata. Study as a whole: The study gave treated patients oral tofacitinib at 5 to 10 mg twice daily.

Comments on this clone: The target antigen is unknown.

The sequencing template was cDNA reverse transcribed from extracted RNA. Some clones are missing from TCRdb's copy, which holds only in-frame ones; the method was immunoSEQ multiplex PCR. The data hold about 290,000 clones, with more than 45% observed a single time. Germline CDR1 is SGHNT and CDR2 is YYREEE (reference sequence). The CDR3 sequence is 13 residues long. The V gene lost 4 bases and the J gene lost 5 bases, with 10 bases spanning the gap. Noted treatment: oral pan-JAK inhibitor, 5-10 mg twice daily. Regarding the study as a whole: An increase in clonality over normal scalp was evident in lesional scalp, especially alopecia totalis/universalis.

This clonotype originated in a human donor with alopecia areata. The sample consisted of CD4+ T cells sorted from blood, taken at week 24, from a patient treated with tofacitinib. The chain joins TRBV5-4 to TRBJ2-1; possibly TRBD1 for D (6 bases). The CDR3 nucleotides are TGTGCCAGCAGCCCGAGGACAGACAATGAGCAGTTCTTC. Its protein product is CASSPRTDNEQFF.